These 13 T cell receptor beta chains came from one sample sequenced in a study of tumor-infiltrating lymphocytes in primary liver carcinoma. TCR beta cDNA came from approximately 490 ng total RNA, primed with a constant-region primer. Slightly modified ARM-PCR served as the procedure for the TCR beta libraries. These libraries came from three rounds of nested multiplex PCR. Primers for the first two PCR rounds were TRBV1-TRBV30 forward primers and a C-beta reverse primer (about 9 cycles per round). Each CDR3 protein gets one entry after TCRdb re-called the multiplex PCR reads with MiXCR. The sample carries some 320,000 distinct CDR3 sequences, over 55% recorded once. In addition to blood RNA drawn from unsorted whole blood, germline DNA was extracted. What was sequenced was peripheral blood. Receptor source: a man aged 35-49 years with primary liver carcinoma and hepatitis B virus infection.

The CDR3 here is CASSLEGLGQTNYGYTF. The CDR3 DNA reads as TGTGCCAGCAGCTTAGAGGGGTTAGGACAAACTAACTATGGCTACACCTTC. The V call is TRBV7-2, the J call TRBJ1-2; maybe TRBD1 (5 bases). The CDR3 is made up of 17 amino acids. From germline, CDR1 is SGHTA and CDR2 FQGNSA. Trimming stripped 1 base from V and 0 bases from J, with 15 bases between. The entire variable domain, with the rest obtained from reference TRBV7-2 and TRBJ1-2, is as follows: GAGVSQSPSNKVTEKGKDVELRCDPISGHTALYWYRQSLGQGLEFLIYFQGNSAPDKSGLPSDRFSAERTGGSVSTLTIQRTQQEDSAVYLCASSLEGLGQTNYGYTFGSGTRLTVV.

As to this clonotype: This may be a read error: a much more frequent sequence differs by one nucleotide. The CDR3 does not close with the conserved phenylalanine or tryptophan, likely indicating a read error. The rearrangement joins TRBV6-6 to TRBJ2-5; tentative D call: TRBD2 (6 bases). The CDR3 totals 14 residues. The germline V gene has CDR1 MNHNY and CDR2 SVGAGI (reference sequence). The CDR3 loop is CASSYRGTQGTQYL. CDR3 bases: TGTGCCAGCAGTTACCGGGGGACCCAAGGGACCCAGTACCTC.

The chain links TRBV28 to TRBJ2-7; a possible D gene is TRBD2 (6 bases). V lost 4 bases to trimming and J lost 4 bases, with 17 bases between them. CDR1 MDHEN and CDR2 SYDVKM come from the germline V gene. The CDR3 is made up of 15 amino acids. CDR3 nucleotides: TGTGCCAGCAGTTCCGCGGTCGGGAGCAGATACGAGCAGTACTTC. It encodes CASSSAVGSRYEQYF.

This clonotype showed up many times. The chain recombines TRBV29-1 with TRBJ2-3, with D possibly TRBD1 on 6 matching bases. This CDR3 region has 13 residues. Germline V gene lookup returns CDR1 SQVTM and CDR2 ANQGSEA. The V gene lost 7 bases and the J gene lost 1 base, with 12 bases spanning the gap. DNA of the CDR3: TGCAGCGCGCAACACAGGGGCACAGATACGCAGTATTTT. It specifies CSAQHRGTDTQYF.

The V gene is TRBV28, the J gene TRBJ2-7; 10 nucleotides agree with TRBD1. The junction had 13 bases not matched to a gene; V was cut back by 7 bases and J by 10 bases. CDR1 and CDR2 from the germline V gene are MDHEN and SYDVKM. The CDR3 loop spans 14 amino acids. The CDR3 protein is CASTGSTGGPFQYF. CDR3 coding DNA: TGTGCCAGCACCGGATCGACAGGGGGCCCATTTCAGTACTTC.

This clonotype was picked up many times. V gene TRBV4-2 combines with J gene TRBJ2-7; no firm D call. V lost 0 bases and J 2 bases, leaving 8 bases between the germline ends. Germline V CDR1 and CDR2: LGHNA, YNFKEQ. CDR3 size: 14 residues. In DNA, the CDR3 is TGTGCCAGCAGCCAAGATTTCCCCCCCTACGAGCAGTACTTC. Protein: CASSQDFPPYEQYF.

As regards this clonotype: The junction shows a germline mismatch at one end, possibly a read error. This chain joins TRBV10-3 and TRBJ1-1; unclear D gene. The CDR3 sequence is 11 residues long. Germline V gene sequence: CDR1 ENHRY, CDR2 SYGVKD. CDR3 protein: CAISAGTEAIF. CDR3 coding DNA: TGTGCCATCAGTGCGGGCACTGAAGCTATCTTT.

On this clonotype itself: Sequence at one end of the junction differs from germline and may be a read error. The V and J genes are TRBV5-5 and TRBJ2-1; 11 nucleotides agree with TRBD2. CDR3 length equals 16 residues. The germline gives CDR1 SGHKS, CDR2 YYEKEE (reference sequence). CDR3 in amino acids: CAISLEGTSGGNEQFF. CDR3 coding DNA: TGTGCCATCAGCTTGGAAGGGACTAGCGGAGGGAATGAGCAGTTCTTC.

In the case of this clonotype: The junction and the germline gene differ at one end; a read error may be behind it. This sequence joins TRBV6-4 and TRBJ2-3; tentative D call: TRBD2 (5 bases). There are 19 residues in the CDR3. Germline V CDR1 and CDR2: MRHNA, SNTAGT. Here the CDR3 reads CVSSDTPSGNPTSTDTQYF. CDR3 bases: TGTGTCAGCAGTGACACTCCCAGCGGCAACCCGACTAGCACAGATACGCAGTATTTT.

On this clonotype itself: A read error is possible here, since a much larger clone lies one base away. The rearrangement joins TRBV4-3 to TRBJ2-3; D unclear. In germline, CDR1 is LGHNA, CDR2 YSLEER. Trimming stripped 1 base from V and 3 bases from J, with 8 bases between. The CDR3 covers 14 residues. In nucleotides, the CDR3 is TGCGCCAGCAGCCAAGTTTGGCTGACAGATACGCAGTATTTT. Amino acid sequence: CASSQVWLTDTQYF.

A word on this clonotype: Relative to the germline gene, one junction end is altered; a read error may explain this. This chain connects TRBV5-5 to TRBJ2-1; TRBD2 might be the D (6 bases). Germline CDR1 is SGHKS and CDR2 is YYEKEE (reference sequence). This CDR3 has 13 amino acids. For the CDR3, the DNA is TGTGCCATCAGCTTAATAGCGGAAGGGGACCAGTTCTTC. It is translated as CAISLIAEGDQFF. Supplemented by reference TRBV5-5 and TRBJ2-1, the full variable domain reads DAGVTQSPTHLIKTRGQQVTLRCSPISGHKSVSWYQQVLGQGPQFIFQYYEKEERGRGNFPDRFSARQFPNYSSELNVNALLLGDSALYLCAISLIAEGDQFFGPGTRLTVL.

To note about this clonotype: The junction shows a germline mismatch at one end, possibly a read error. The chain has TRBV10-2 and TRBJ2-7, with TRBD2 matching over 8 bases. Per germline, CDR1 WSHSY and CDR2 SAAADI. The CDR3 length is 14 residues. CDR3 residues: CTSSEWGLGYEQYF. The CDR3 DNA follows: TGCACCAGCAGTGAGTGGGGACTAGGCTACGAGCAGTACTTC.

In the case of this clonotype: At one end, the junction sequence differs from germline, possibly due to a read error. Here the CDR3 DNA reads TGTGCCAGCAGACCGGGACAGGGGTTCGCCAAAAACATTCAGCACTTC. Its protein is CASRPGQGFAKNIQHF. This chain uses TRBV28 with TRBJ2-4; 10 bases are shared with TRBD1. Per the germline V gene, CDR1 is MDHEN and CDR2 is SYDVKM. The CDR3 is 16 residues long. Full variable domain (missing parts from reference TRBV28 and TRBJ2-4): DVKVTQSSRYLVKRTGEKVFLECVQDMDHENMFWYRQDPGLGLRLIYFSYDVKMKEKGDIPEGYSVSREKKERFSLILESASTNQTSMYLCASRPGQGFAKNIQHFGAGTRLSVL.